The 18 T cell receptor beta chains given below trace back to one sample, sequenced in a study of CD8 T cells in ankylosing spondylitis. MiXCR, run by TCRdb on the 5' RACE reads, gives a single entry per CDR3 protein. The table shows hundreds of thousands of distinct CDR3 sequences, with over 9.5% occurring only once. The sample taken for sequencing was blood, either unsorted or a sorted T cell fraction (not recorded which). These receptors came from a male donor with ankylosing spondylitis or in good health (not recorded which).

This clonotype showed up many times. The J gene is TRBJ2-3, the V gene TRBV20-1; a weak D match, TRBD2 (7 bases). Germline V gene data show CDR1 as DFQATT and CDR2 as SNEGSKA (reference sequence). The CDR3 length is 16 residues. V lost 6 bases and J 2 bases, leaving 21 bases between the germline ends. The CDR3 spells CSAGGGGVRHTDTQYF. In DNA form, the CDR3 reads TGCAGTGCCGGGGGAGGGGGGGTTAGACACACAGATACGCAGTATTTT.

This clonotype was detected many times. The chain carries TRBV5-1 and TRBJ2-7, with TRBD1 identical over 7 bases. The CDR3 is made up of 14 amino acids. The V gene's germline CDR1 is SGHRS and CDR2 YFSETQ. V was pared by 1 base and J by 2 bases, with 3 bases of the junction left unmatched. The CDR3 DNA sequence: TGCGCCAGCAGCTTGCGGACAGGACCCTACGAGCAGTACTTC. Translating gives CASSLRTGPYEQYF.

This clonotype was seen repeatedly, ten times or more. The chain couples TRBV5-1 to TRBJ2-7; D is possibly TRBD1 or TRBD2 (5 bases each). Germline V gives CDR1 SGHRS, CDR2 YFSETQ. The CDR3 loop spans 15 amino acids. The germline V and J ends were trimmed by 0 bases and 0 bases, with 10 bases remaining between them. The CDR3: CASSLVEGTSYEQYF. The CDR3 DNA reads TGCGCCAGCAGCTTGGTAGAGGGGACCTCCTACGAGCAGTACTTC.

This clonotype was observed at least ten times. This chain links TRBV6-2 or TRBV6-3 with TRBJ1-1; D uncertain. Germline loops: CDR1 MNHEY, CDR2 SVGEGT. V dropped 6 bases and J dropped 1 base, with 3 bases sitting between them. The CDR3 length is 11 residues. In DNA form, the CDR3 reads TGTGCCAGCAGACAGAACACTGAAGCTTTCTTT. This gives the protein CASRQNTEAFF.

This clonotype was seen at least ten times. CDR3 protein: CASGQFDQPQHF. Here the CDR3 DNA reads TGTGCCAGCGGACAGTTTGATCAGCCCCAGCATTTT. This chain uses TRBV6-5 with TRBJ1-5; a weak D match, TRBD1 (6 bases). Germline V gene sequence: CDR1 MNHEY, CDR2 SVGAGI. V dropped 8 bases and J dropped 5 bases, with 10 bases sitting between them. The CDR3 runs to 12 residues.

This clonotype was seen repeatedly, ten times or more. CDR3 bases: TGTGCCAGCAGCTCACAGGGGGTTCTCCTAGAGCAGTACTTC. Translation: CASSSQGVLLEQYF. V usage is TRBV3-1 and J usage is TRBJ2-7, with 8 bases identical to TRBD1. Germline CDR1 is LGHDT and CDR2 is YNNKEL (reference sequence). V dropped 5 bases and J dropped 7; count of bases not matched to a gene: 10. This CDR3 has 14 residues.

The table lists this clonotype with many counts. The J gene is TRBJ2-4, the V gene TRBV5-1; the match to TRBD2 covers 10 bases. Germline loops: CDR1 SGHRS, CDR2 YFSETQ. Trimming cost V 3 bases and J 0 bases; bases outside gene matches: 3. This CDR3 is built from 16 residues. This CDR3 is CASSWSGGEAKNIQYF. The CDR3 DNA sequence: TGCGCCAGCAGCTGGAGCGGGGGGGAAGCCAAAAACATTCAGTACTTC.

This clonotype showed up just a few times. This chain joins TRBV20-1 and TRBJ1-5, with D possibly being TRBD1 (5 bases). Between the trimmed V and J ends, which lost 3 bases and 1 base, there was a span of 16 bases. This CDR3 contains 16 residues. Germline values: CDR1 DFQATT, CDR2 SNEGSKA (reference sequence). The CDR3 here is CSASIFGGTSNQPQHF. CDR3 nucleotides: TGCAGTGCTAGTATCTTCGGGGGGACGAGCAATCAGCCCCAGCATTTT.

CDR3 in amino acids: CTSSQGTGPWDTQYF. The CDR3 nucleotides are TGCACCAGCAGCCAAGGAACAGGGCCTTGGGATACGCAGTATTTT. The chain couples TRBV1 to TRBJ2-3; TRBD1, the table's D call, lacks a check against the DNA. TRBV1 is a recognized pseudogene. CDR3 size: 15 residues.

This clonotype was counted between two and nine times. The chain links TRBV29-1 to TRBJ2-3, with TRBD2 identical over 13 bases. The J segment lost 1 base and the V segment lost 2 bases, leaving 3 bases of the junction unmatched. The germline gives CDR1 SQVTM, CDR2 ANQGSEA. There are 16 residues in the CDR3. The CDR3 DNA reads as TGCAGCGTTGAACCGGGACTAGCGGGGCGCACAGATACGCAGTATTTT. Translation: CSVEPGLAGRTDTQYF.

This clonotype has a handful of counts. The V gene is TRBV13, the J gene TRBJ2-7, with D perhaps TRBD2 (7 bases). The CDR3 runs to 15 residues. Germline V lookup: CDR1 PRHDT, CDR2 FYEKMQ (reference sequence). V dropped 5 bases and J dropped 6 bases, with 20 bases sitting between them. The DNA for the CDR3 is TGTGCCAGCAGCATCCCGAGGGGGGGGATAGGCGAGCAGTACTTC. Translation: CASSIPRGGIGEQYF.

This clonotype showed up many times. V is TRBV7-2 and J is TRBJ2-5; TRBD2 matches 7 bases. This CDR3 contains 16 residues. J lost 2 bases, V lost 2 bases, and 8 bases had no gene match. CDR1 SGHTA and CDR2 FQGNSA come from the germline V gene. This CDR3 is CASSLSPAGLQETQYF. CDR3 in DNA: TGTGCCAGCAGCTTAAGCCCAGCGGGGCTTCAAGAGACCCAGTACTTC.

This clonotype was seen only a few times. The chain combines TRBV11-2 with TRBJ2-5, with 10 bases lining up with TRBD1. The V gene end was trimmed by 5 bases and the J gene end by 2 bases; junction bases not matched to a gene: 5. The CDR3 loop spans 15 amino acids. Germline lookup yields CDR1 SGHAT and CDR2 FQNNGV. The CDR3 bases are TGTGCCAGCAGCCCCGGGACAGGGGATCAAGAGACCCAGTACTTC. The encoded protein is CASSPGTGDQETQYF.

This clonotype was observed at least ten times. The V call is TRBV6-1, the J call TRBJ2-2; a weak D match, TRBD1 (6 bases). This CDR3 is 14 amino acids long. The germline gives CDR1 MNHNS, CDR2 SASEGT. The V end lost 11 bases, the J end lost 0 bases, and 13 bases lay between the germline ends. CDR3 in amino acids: CAATWDTNTGELFF. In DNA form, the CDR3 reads TGTGCCGCGACCTGGGACACGAACACCGGGGAGCTGTTTTTT.

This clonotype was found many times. The CDR3 nucleotides are TGCAGTGCCCATGGGGACAACTACAATGAGCAGTTCTTC. Translation gives CSAHGDNYNEQFF. The chain has TRBV20-1 and TRBJ2-1, with D possibly being TRBD1 (6 bases). CDR3 length: 13 amino acids. Germline-derived CDR1 and CDR2 are DFQATT and SNEGSKA (reference sequence). The germline V and J ends were trimmed by 6 bases and 3 bases, with 12 bases remaining between them.

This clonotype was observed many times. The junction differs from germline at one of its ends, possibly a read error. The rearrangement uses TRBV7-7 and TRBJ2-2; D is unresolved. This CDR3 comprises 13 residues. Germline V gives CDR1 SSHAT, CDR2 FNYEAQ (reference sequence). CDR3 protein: CASSQEQTGELFF. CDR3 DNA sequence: TGTGCTAGCAGCCAAGAGCAGACCGGGGAGCTGTTTTTT.

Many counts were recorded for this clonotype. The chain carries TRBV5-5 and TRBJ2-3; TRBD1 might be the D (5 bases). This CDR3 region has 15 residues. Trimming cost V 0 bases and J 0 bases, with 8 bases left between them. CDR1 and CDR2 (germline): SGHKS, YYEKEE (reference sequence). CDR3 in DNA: TGTGCCAGCAGCTTGGCCAGGGCCAGCACAGATACGCAGTATTTT. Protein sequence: CASSLARASTDTQYF.

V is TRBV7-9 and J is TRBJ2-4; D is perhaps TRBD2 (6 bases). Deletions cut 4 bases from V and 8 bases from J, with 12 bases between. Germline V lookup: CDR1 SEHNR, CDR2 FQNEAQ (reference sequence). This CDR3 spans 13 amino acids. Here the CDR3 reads CASSSRGPDIQYF. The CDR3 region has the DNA TGTGCCAGCAGCTCGCGGGGCCCAGACATTCAGTACTTC.